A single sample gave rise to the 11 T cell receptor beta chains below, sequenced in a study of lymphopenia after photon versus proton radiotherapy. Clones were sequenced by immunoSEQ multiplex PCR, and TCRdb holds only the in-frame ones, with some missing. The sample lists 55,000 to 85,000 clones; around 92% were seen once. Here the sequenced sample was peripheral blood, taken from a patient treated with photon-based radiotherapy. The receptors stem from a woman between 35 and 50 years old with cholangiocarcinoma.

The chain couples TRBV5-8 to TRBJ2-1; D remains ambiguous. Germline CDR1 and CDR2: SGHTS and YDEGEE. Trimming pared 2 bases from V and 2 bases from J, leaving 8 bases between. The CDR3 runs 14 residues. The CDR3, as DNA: TGTGCCAGCAGCTTACGGCAGGCCTACAATGAGCAGTTCTTC. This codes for CASSLRQAYNEQFF. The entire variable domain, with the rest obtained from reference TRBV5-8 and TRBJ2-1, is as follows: EAGVTQSPTHLIKTRGQQATLRCSPISGHTSVYWYQQALGLGLQFLLWYDEGEERNRGNFPPRFSGRQFPNYSSELNVNALELEDSALYLCASSLRQAYNEQFFGPGTRLTVL.

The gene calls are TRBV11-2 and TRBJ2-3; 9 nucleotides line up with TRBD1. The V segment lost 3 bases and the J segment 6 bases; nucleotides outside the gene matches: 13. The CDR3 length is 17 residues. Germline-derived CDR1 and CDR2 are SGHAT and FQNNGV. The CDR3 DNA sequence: TGTGCCAGCAGCTTGCTTACGGGACAGGGTTTTTGGGATACGCAGTATTTT. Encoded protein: CASSLLTGQGFWDTQYF.

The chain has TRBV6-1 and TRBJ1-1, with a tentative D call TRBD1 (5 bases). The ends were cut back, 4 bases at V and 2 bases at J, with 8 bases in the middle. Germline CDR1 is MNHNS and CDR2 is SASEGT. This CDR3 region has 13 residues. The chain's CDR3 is CASSARVNTEAFF. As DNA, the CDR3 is TGTGCCAGCAGTGCCAGGGTCAACACTGAAGCTTTCTTT.

The chain's CDR3 is CASSLEGAEAFF. The DNA for the CDR3 is TGTGCCAGCAGCCTCGAGGGGGCTGAAGCTTTCTTT. The gene calls are TRBV11-2 and TRBJ1-1, with a weak D call TRBD1 (6 bases). CDR1 is SGHAT, CDR2 FQNNGV, per germline. V shed 5 bases and J shed 6 bases, with 10 bases lying between them. This CDR3 comprises 12 residues. Filled out from reference TRBV11-2 and TRBJ1-1, the complete variable domain reads EAGVAQSPRYKIIEKRQSVAFWCNPISGHATLYWYQQILGQGPKLLIQFQNNGVVDDSQLPKDRFSAERLKGVDSTLKIQPAKLEDSAVYLCASSLEGAEAFFGQGTRLTVV.

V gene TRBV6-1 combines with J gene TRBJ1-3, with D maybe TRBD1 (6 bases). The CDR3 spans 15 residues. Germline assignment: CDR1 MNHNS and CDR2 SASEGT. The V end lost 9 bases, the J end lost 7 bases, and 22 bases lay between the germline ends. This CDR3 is CASTIGQQNRNTIYF. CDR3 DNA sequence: TGTGCCAGTACGATAGGACAGCAGAATCGGAACACCATATATTTT.

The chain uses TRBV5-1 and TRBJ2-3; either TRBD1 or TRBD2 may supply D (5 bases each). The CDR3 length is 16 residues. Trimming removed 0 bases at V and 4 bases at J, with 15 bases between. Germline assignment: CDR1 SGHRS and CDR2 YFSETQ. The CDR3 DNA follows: TGCGCCAGCAGCTTGGAGGGGCGGGCGAGGGCAGATACGCAGTATTTT. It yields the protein CASSLEGRARADTQYF.

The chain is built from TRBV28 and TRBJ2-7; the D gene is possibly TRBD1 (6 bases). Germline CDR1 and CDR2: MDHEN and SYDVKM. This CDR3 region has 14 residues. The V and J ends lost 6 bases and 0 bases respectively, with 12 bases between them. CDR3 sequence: CASSQGPLSYEQYF. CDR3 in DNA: TGTGCCAGCAGCCAGGGGCCCCTCTCCTACGAGCAGTACTTC.

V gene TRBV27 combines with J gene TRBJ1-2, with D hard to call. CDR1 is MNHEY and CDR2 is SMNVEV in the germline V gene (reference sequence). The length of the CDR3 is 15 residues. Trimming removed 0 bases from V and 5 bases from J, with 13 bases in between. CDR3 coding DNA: TGTGCCAGCAGTTTATCACTCGGGCCACTGTATGGCTACACCTTC. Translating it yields CASSLSLGPLYGYTF.

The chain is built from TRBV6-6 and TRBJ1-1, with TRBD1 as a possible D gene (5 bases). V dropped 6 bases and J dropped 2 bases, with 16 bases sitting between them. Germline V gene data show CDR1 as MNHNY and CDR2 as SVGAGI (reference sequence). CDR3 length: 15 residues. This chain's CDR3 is CASSSRGTVNTEAFF. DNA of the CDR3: TGTGCCAGCAGCTCGCGAGGGACGGTTAACACTGAAGCTTTCTTT.

In DNA, the CDR3 is TGTGCCAGCTCACCATACACAGATACTATGAACACTGAAGCTTTCTTT. Its protein is CASSPYTDTMNTEAFF. The chain combines TRBV18 with TRBJ1-1, with D uncertain. Germline V CDR1 and CDR2: KGHSH, LQKENI. The CDR3 loop spans 16 amino acids. Deletions cut 2 bases from V and 0 bases from J, with 13 bases between.

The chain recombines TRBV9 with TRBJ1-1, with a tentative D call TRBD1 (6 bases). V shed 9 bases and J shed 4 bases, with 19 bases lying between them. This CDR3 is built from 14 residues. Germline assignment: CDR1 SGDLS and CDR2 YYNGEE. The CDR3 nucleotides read TGTGCCACCTCGGTGGGGGCTTCGGTCACTGAAGCTTTCTTT. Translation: CATSVGASVTEAFF.